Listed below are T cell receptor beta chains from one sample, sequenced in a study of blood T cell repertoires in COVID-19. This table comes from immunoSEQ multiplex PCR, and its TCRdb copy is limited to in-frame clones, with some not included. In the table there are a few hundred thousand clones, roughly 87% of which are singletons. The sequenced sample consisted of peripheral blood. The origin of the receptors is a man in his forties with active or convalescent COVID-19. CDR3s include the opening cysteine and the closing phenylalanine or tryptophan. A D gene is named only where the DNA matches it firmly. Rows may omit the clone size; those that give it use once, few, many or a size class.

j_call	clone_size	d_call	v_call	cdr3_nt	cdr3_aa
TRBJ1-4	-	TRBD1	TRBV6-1	TGTGCCAGCAGTGAGGGTGGGACAGATAATGAAAAACTGTTTTTT	CASSEGGTDNEKLFF
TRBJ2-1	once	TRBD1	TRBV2	TGTGCCAGCAGCAAAAACAGGGGGAGCTCCTACAATGAGCAGTTCTTC	CASSKNRGSSYNEQFF
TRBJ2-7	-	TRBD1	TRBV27	TGTGCCAGCAGGGGGACAGGGTTCGACGAGCAGTACTTC	CASRGTGFDEQYF
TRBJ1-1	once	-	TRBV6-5	TGTGCCAGCAGTTACTTGTTCGGGACTGAAGCTTTCTTT	CASSYLFGTEAFF
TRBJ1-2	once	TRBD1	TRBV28	TGTGCCAGCAGTCCTGGACAGGACCACTATGGCTACACCTTC	CASSPGQDHYGYTF
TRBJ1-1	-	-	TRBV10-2	TGCGCCAGCAGTGACAACAGGGTCTACACTGAAGCTTTCTTT	CASSDNRVYTEAFF
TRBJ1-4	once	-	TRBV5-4	TGTGCCAGCAGTAAAAATGAAAAACTGTTTTTT	CASSKNEKLFF
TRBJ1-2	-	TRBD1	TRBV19	TGTGCCAGTCGCCCCACAGGGGAAGTAAACTATGGCTACACCTTC	CASRPTGEVNYGYTF
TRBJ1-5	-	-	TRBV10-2	TGCGCCAGCAGTGAACTAGATCAGCCCCAGCATTTT	CASSELDQPQHF
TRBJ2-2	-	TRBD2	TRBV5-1	TGCGCCAGCAGCCTAGGGACTAGCGGGAGTACGGACACCGGGGAGCTGTTTTTT	CASSLGTSGSTDTGELFF
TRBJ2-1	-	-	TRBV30	TGTGCCTGGAAGGGGAAGATCGGCAATGAGCAGTTCTTC	CAWKGKIGNEQFF
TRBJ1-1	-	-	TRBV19	TGTGCCAGTAGTTTTACCGGGACTATGAACACTGAAGCTTTCTTT	CASSFTGTMNTEAFF
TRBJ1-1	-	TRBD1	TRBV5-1	TGCGCCAGCAGCTTAGGGACAGCGAACACTGAAGCTTTCTTT	CASSLGTANTEAFF
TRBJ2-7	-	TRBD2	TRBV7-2	TGTGCCAGCAGCTTAGCACTAGCGGAGACCTACGAGCAGTACTTC	CASSLALAETYEQYF
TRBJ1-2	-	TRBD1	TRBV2	TGTGCCAGCAATTACAGGGGCTATGGCTACACCTTC	CASNYRGYGYTF
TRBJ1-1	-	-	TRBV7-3	TGTGCCAGCAGCTTATTGATCGGGGGGCGAGGAGACACTGAAGCTTTCTTT	CASSLLIGGRGDTEAFF
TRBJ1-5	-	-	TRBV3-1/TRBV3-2	TGTGCCAGCAGCCAAACCTCGGGCGGGGGGGCTGCCAAGCCCCAGCATTTT	CASSQTSGGGAAKPQHF
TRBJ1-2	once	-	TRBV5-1	TGCGCCAGCAGCCCTGACGGGAACTATGGCTACACCTTC	CASSPDGNYGYTF
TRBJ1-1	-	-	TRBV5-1	TGCGCCAGCAGCACCACCGGGACAACGAACACTGAAGCTTTCTTT	CASSTTGTTNTEAFF
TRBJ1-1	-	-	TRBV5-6	TGTGCCAGCAGCTTGGCAATGCGGGCTGAAGCTTTCTTT	CASSLAMRAEAFF
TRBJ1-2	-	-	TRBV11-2	TGTGCCAGCAGCTTAGAGTACGGCTATGGCTACACCTTC	CASSLEYGYGYTF
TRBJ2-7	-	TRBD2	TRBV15	TGTGCCACCAGCAGATCCCCTCCCGGGACTAGCGGGAGCTACGAGCAGTACTTC	CATSRSPPGTSGSYEQYF
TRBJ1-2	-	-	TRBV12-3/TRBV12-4	TGTGCCAGCAGTTTACAGACTAACTATGGCTACACCTTC	CASSLQTNYGYTF
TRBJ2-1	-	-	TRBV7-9	TGTGCCAGCAGCCCCTCTAGCGACAATGAGCAGTTCTTC	CASSPSSDNEQFF
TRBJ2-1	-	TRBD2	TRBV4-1	TGCGCCAGCAGCCAAGGGCTAGCGGGGGCCTGGGGTCCTGAGCAGTTCTTC	CASSQGLAGAWGPEQFF
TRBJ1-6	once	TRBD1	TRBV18	TGTGCCAGCTCAAAGACAGGGGAATCACCCCTCCACTTT	CASSKTGESPLHF
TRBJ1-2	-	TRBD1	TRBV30	TGTGCCTGCCCCGGGACAGGGGGCAACTATGGCTACACCTTC	CACPGTGGNYGYTF
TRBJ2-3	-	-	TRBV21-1	TGTGCCAGCAGCAAAGAGGTGAGCGCGGGAGGGCCAAGAGATACGCAGTATTTT	CASSKEVSAGGPRDTQYF
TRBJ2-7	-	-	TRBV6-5	TGTGCCAGCAGTAAGCGGCCGTCCTACGAGCAGTACTTC	CASSKRPSYEQYF
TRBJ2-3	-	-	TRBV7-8	TGTGCCAGCAGCCAGGGAGCAGATACGCAGTATTTT	CASSQGADTQYF
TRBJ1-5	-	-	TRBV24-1	TGTGCCACCAGTGAAGGAAGGGGTTATAGCAATCAGCCCCAGCATTTT	CATSEGRGYSNQPQHF
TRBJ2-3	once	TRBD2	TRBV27	TGTGCCAGCAGGGGACTAGCGGGAGACGGGACAGATACGCAGTATTTT	CASRGLAGDGTDTQYF
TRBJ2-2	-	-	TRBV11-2	TGTGCCAGCAGCTTAGATCGGTCAGGGGTCTACGCCGGGGAGCTGTTTTTT	CASSLDRSGVYAGELFF
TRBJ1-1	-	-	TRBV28	TGTGCCAGCAGTTTATTTGCTATACCGGAAGCTTTCTTT	CASSLFAIPEAFF
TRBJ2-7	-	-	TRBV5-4	TGTGCCAGCAGCTTGGAGCCGGCAGGAGGCTACGAGCAGTACTTC	CASSLEPAGGYEQYF
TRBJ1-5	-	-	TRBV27	TGTGCCAGCAGTTTTGGAGGAAGGGATCAGCCCCAGCATTTT	CASSFGGRDQPQHF
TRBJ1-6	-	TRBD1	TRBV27	TGTGCCAGCAGTTATAAACCGGGACAGGGGTGGACTAATAATTCACCCCTCCACTTT	CASSYKPGQGWTNNSPLHF
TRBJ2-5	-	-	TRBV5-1	TGCGCCAGCAGCTTGGGTGTGGGCGACCAAGAGACCCAGTACTTC	CASSLGVGDQETQYF
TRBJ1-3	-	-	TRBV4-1	TGCGCCAGCAGCCGGATGGGACTAGAAGCTGGAAACACCATATATTTT	CASSRMGLEAGNTIYF
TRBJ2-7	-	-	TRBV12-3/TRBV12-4	TGTGCCAGCAGTTTCAATCACTACGAGCAGTACTTC	CASSFNHYEQYF
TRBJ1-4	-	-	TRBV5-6	TGTGCCAGCAGCTTGGTGAGGGGCGGAGGGGAAAAACTGTTTTTT	CASSLVRGGGEKLFF
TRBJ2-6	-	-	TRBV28	TGTGCCAGCAGTTTAGTGGCAAGATGGAGCTCTGGGGCCAACGTCCTGACTTTC	CASSLVARWSSGANVLTF
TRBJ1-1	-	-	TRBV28	TGTGCCAGCAGTTTCAGGAACACTGAAGCTTTCTTT	CASSFRNTEAFF
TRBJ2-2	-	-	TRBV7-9	TGTGCCAGCAGCTTACGACAGGAGAACACCGGGGAGCTGTTTTTT	CASSLRQENTGELFF
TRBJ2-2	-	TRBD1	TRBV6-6	TGTGCCAGCAGCGGGACAGGGGGCTTTAACACCGGGGAGCTGTTTTTT	CASSGTGGFNTGELFF
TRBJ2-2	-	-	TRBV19	TGTGCCAGTAGTATAAGTCAGGGCGACACCGGGGAGCTGTTTTTT	CASSISQGDTGELFF
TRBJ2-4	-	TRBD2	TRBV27	TGTGCCAGCAGTTCAGACTGGGGGCGGGGGGCGAAAAACATTCAGTACTTC	CASSSDWGRGAKNIQYF
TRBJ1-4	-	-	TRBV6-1	TGTGCCAGCAGTGCTAGGACAGAAAAACTGTTTTTT	CASSARTEKLFF
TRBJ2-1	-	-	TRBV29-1	TGCAGCGCAGGACAACCATACAATGAGCAGTTCTTC	CSAGQPYNEQFF
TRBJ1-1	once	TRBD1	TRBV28	TGTGCCAGCAGTACCTTCGGGACAGGGGGCACTGAAGCTTTCTTT	CASSTFGTGGTEAFF
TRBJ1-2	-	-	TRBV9	TGTGCCAGCAGCGTAGACGTGGGAGGCTATGGCTACACCTTC	CASSVDVGGYGYTF
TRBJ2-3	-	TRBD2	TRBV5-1	TGCGCCAGCAACGCTTACCGGGGGGGCATGAACACAGATACGCAGTATTTT	CASNAYRGGMNTDTQYF
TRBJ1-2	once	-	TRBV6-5	TGTGCCAGCAGTTACGGACTGCGCTATGGCTACACCTTC	CASSYGLRYGYTF